What follows are 6 T cell receptor beta chains derived from one specimen sequenced in a study of vaccination and CD4 T cells after COVID-19. No antigen has been assigned to these receptors. CD4+ T cells that had been cultured provided DNA sequenced with the Oncomine TCR Beta short-read assay. Each CDR3 protein gets one entry after TCRdb re-called the PCR reads with MiXCR. The table has several thousand distinct CDR3 sequences, more than 35% seen once; the top ten hold under 30%. The sample's treatment: 10-day PBMC culture with coronavirus spike peptide pools or control peptides (ViraFEST assay). CD4+ T cells of the unexposed donor were collected before the COVID-19 pandemic (2011-2018). The sequenced sample was CD4+ T cells from blood, cultured in vitro. These TCRs come from a human donor in good health.

There are a few counts of this clonotype. The rearrangement uses TRBV25-1 and TRBJ1-2; D unclear. This CDR3 is 14 amino acids long. CDR1 is MGHDK and CDR2 is SYGVNS in the germline V gene. Trimming pared 5 bases from V and 2 bases from J, leaving 12 bases between. In DNA, the CDR3 is TGTGCCAGCAGTACTCCCGGGAAGAACTATGGCTACACCTTC. This sequence encodes CASSTPGKNYGYTF.

This clonotype occurred a few times. This chain uses TRBV6-1 with TRBJ2-7, with TRBD1 as a possible D gene (5 bases). The CDR3 length is 13 residues. Germline CDR1 and CDR2: MNHNS and SASEGT. The germline V and J ends were trimmed by 6 bases and 3 bases, with 12 bases remaining between them. CDR3 sequence (DNA): TGTGCCAGCAGGGCAGGGTTCGGCTACGAGCAGTACTTC. Encoded protein: CASRAGFGYEQYF.

This chain joins TRBV20-1 and TRBJ1-1; weak D call: TRBD1 (6 bases). V gave up 2 bases and J gave up 7 bases, with 11 bases separating them. This CDR3 has 12 residues. Germline CDR1 reads DFQATT; CDR2 reads SNEGSKA (reference sequence). Here the CDR3 reads CSARRTENEAFF. The CDR3, as DNA: TGCAGTGCTAGACGGACAGAAAATGAAGCTTTCTTT.

The chain employs TRBV7-9 and TRBJ1-1; D unresolved. This CDR3 comprises 13 residues. V gave up 1 base and J gave up 6 bases, with 9 bases separating them. Germline CDR1 is SEHNR and CDR2 is FQNEAQ (reference sequence). The CDR3 nucleotides read TGTGCCAGCAGCTTAGGCGGGAGGGCTGAAGCTTTCTTT. This sequence encodes CASSLGGRAEAFF. The full variable domain, in which reference TRBV7-9 and TRBJ1-1 provide the parts outside the CDR3, is DTGVSQNPRHKITKRGQNVTFRCDPISEHNRLYWYRQTLGQGPEFLTYFQNEAQLEKSRLLSDRFSAERPKGSFSTLEIQRTEQGDSAMYLCASSLGGRAEAFFGQGTRLTVV.

By proportion, this clonotype is large. The chain carries TRBV12-5 and TRBJ2-5, with 8 bases aligning to TRBD1. Per the germline V gene, CDR1 is LGHNT and CDR2 is FRNRAP. The CDR3 is made up of 17 amino acids. The V and J ends lost 4 bases and 5 bases, in that order; junction bases with no gene match: 15. The CDR3 DNA reads TGTGCTAGTGGTTCCACGCCGGGACAGGATATTAAGGAGACCCAGTACTTC. It yields the protein CASGSTPGQDIKETQYF. The full variable domain, with the rest looked up from reference TRBV12-5 and TRBJ2-5, is DARVTQTPRHKVTEMGQEVTMRCQPILGHNTVFWYRQTMMQGLELLAYFRNRAPLDDSGMPKDRFSAEMPDATLATLKIQPSEPRDSAVYFCASGSTPGQDIKETQYFGPGTRLLVL.

This clonotype was recorded once. CDR3 region: CASSPVDVHTIYF. Written as DNA, the CDR3 is TGCGCCAGCAGCCCTGTCGACGTTCACACCATATATTTT. The chain couples TRBV4-1 to TRBJ1-3; D unclear. The length of the CDR3 is 13 residues. Trimming cost V 4 bases and J 8 bases, with 12 bases left between them. CDR1 is MGHRA, CDR2 YSYEKL, per germline.